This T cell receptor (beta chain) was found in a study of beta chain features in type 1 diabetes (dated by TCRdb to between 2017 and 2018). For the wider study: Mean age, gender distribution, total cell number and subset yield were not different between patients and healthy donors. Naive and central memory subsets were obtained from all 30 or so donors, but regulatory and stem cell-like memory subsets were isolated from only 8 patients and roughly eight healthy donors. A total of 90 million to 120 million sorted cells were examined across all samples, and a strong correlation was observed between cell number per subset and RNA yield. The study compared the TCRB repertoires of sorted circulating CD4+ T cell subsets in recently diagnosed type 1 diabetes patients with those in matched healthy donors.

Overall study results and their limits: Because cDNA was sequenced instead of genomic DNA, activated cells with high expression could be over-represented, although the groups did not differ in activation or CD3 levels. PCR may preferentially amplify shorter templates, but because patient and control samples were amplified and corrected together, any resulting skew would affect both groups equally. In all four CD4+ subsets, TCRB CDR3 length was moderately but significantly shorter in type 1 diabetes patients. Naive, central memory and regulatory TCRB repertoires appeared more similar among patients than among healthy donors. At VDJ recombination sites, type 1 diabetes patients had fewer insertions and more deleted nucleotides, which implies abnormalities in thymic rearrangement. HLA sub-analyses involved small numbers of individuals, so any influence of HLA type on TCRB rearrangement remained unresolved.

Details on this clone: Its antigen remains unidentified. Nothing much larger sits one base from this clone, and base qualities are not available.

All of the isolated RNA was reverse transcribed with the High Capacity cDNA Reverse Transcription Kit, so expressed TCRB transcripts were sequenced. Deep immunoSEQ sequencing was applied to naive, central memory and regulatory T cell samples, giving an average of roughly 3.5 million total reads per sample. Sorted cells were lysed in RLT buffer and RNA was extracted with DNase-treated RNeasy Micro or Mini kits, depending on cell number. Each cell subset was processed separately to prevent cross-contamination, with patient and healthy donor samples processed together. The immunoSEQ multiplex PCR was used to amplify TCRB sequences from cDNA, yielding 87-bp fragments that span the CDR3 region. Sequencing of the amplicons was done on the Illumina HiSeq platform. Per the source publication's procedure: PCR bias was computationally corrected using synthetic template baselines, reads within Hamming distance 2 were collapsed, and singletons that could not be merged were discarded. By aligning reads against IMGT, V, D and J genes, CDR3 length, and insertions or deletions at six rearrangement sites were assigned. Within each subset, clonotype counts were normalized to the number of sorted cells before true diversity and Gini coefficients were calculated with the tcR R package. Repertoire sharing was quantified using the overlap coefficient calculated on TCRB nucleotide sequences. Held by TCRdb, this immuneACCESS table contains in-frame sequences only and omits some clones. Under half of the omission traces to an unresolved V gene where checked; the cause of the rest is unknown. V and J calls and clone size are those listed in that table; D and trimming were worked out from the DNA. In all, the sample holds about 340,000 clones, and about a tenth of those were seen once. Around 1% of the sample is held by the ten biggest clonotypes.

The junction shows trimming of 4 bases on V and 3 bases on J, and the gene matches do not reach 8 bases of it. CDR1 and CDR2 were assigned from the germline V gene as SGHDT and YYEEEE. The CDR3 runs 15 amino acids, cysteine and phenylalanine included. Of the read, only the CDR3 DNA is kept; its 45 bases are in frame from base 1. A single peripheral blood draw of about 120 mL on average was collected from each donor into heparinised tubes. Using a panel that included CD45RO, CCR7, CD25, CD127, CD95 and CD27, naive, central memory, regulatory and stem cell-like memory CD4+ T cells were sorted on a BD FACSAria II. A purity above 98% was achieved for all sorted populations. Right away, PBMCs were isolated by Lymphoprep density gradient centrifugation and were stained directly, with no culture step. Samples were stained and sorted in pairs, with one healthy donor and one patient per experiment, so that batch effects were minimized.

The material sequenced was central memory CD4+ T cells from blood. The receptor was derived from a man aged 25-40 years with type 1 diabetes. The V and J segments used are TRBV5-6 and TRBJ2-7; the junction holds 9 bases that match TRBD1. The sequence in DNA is TGTGCCAGCAGCACTGGGACAGGGTATATCTACGAGCAGTACTTC. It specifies CASSTGTGYIYEQYF.